This T cell receptor beta chain was obtained from a study of T cells in Graves' hyperthyroidism and ophthalmopathy. The study's findings and limits: Ophthalmopathy was distinguished from stable hyperthyroidism by 13 V-J signatures.

Amplification of TCR beta CDR3 regions used RNA as the template. RT-PCR in the first round (using the HTBI primer set) targeted the TCR CDR3. TCRdb used MiXCR to reprocess the multiplex PCR reads, holding one entry per CDR3 protein. The sample consists of about 640,000 distinct CDR3 sequences, 45% of them appearing once. The CDR3 totals 14 residues. Germline V lookup: CDR1 SGHTA, CDR2 FQGTGA. This clonotype was detected many times. Its antigen is not identified. Mismatch with germline at one junction end may stem from a read error. Uncontrolled infection, other autoimmune disease, pregnancy and lactation each barred patients from inclusion.

The TCR originated in an adult man with Graves' disease, either hyperthyroidism or ophthalmopathy (not recorded which). This chain uses TRBV7-3 with TRBJ2-7; TRBD1 agrees at 7 bases. The sample was peripheral blood or thyroid tissue (not recorded which). The CDR3: CASSLRGGPYEQYF. The CDR3 region has the DNA TGCGCCAGCAGCTTGCGAGGGGGCCCGTACGAGCAGTACTTC. Full variable domain (remainder filled in from reference TRBV7-3 and TRBJ2-7): GAGVSQTPSNKVTEKGKYVELRCDPISGHTALYWYRQSLGQGPEFLIYFQGTGAADDSGLPNDRFFAVRPEGSVSTLKIQRTERGDSAVYLCASSLRGGPYEQYFGPGTRLTVT.